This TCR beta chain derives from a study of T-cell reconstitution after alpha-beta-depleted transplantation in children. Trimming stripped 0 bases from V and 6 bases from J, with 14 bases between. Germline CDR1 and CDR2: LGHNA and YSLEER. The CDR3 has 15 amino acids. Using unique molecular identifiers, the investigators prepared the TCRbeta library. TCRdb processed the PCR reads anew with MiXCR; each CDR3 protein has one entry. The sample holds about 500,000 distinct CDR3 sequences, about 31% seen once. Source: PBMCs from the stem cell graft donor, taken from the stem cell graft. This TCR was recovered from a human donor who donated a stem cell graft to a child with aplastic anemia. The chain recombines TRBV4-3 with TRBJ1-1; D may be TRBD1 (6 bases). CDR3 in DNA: TGCGCCAGCAGCCAAGAGGGAGGGGGAGCCGCTGAAGCTTTCTTT. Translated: CASSQEGGGAAEAFF.